This TCR delta chain comes out of a study of gamma-delta chains in newborns, infants, children. TCRdb re-called the reads with CATT. The profile shows some 11,000 delta-chain clones, 3.5% of them singletons. J gave up 2 bases and V 7 bases, and 30 bases lay outside the gene matches. The CDR3 has 23 residues. Germline V gene data show CDR1 as TSWWSYY and CDR2 as QGS. A few counts support this clone. This clonotype was sampled from a child who was a newborn, infant or young child, either healthy, febrile or measles-vaccinated (not recorded which). The source material was blood. V gene TRDV1 combines with J gene TRDJ1; 11 bases are a match to TRDD3. The CDR3 loop reads CALAYHPLLLGGYGVRSTDKLIF. The CDR3, as DNA: TGTGCTCTTGCTTATCACCCGCTTCTTCTTGGGGGATACGGAGTCAGATCTACCGATAAACTCATCTTT.